These T cell receptor beta chains were read from a single sample in a study of post-analysis software for immune sequencing data. TCRdb re-derived calls from the PCR reads in MiXCR, one entry per CDR3 protein. Among roughly 800,000 distinct CDR3 sequences, under 70% were seen once, and the ten largest hold roughly 4.4%. Sequenced sample: blood. These receptors came from a girl aged 5-17 years with multiple sclerosis. The CDR3 runs from the conserved cysteine through the conserved F or W. The D gene is left open where the match is weak. The size field is filled for only some rows; it gives once, few, many or a size class.

j_call,v_call,d_call,clone_size,cdr3_nt,cdr3_aa
TRBJ2-7,TRBV4-1,-,-,TGCGCCAGCAGCGGGACGGGTAGCTCCTACAATGAGCAGTACTTC,CASSGTGSSYNEQYF
TRBJ1-2,TRBV28,TRBD1,-,TGTGCCAGCAGTTTAAGGACCTACGGGACAGAACCCTATGGCTACACCTTC,CASSLRTYGTEPYGYTF
TRBJ2-3,TRBV7-6,-,-,TGTGCCAGCAGCCAAAACGGGCCTCAATCCCCAGATACGCAGTATTTT,CASSQNGPQSPDTQYF
TRBJ2-7,TRBV29-1,-,-,TGCAGCGCCAGGTCAGGACAGATAAAAGAGCAGTACTTC,CSARSGQIKEQYF
TRBJ2-5,TRBV5-8,TRBD2,few,TGTGCCAGCAGCGGAGGGACTAGCGGACTCCTGGAGACCCAGTACTTC,CASSGGTSGLLETQYF
TRBJ2-1,TRBV6-6,TRBD2,-,TGTGCCAGCAGGACCGCCGGGACTATCTCCTACAATGAGCAGTTCTTC,CASRTAGTISYNEQFF
TRBJ2-5,TRBV14,-,-,TGTGCCAGCAGCCAGAGGGGGACAACCCAAGAGACCCAGTACTTC,CASSQRGTTQETQYF
TRBJ2-7,TRBV3-1,-,-,TGTGCCAGCAGCCCCCATTCGGGGGTCGTTAACAATGAGCAGTACTTC,CASSPHSGVVNNEQYF
TRBJ2-3,TRBV25-1,-,-,TGTGCCAGCAGCTTCAGGACCCGAGATACGCAGTATTTT,CASSFRTRDTQYF
TRBJ2-3,TRBV7-8,-,-,TGTGCCAGCAGCTCCCCCTTTGAAGCCCACACAGATACGCAGTATTTT,CASSSPFEAHTDTQYF
TRBJ2-4,TRBV7-9,TRBD1,-,TGTGCCAGCAGCCCCGGCGGGACAGGGATGAGGGAGCAGTACTTC,CASSPGGTGMREQYF
TRBJ1-5,TRBV7-8,-,-,TGTGCCAGCAGTCCCGCGGGCCCAAGCAATCAGCCCCAGCATTTT,CASSPAGPSNQPQHF
TRBJ2-5,TRBV29-1,TRBD2,few,TGCAGCGTTGGGGAACTAGCGGGAGGAGAGACCCAGTACTTC,CSVGELAGGETQYF
TRBJ2-1,TRBV11-2,-,-,TGTGCCAGCAGCCTACTTTTAGCGAAGGAGCAGTTCTTC,CASSLLLAKEQFF
TRBJ2-7,TRBV7-2,-,-,TGTGCCAGCAGATTAGAGGGGGGGCCAGGATACGAGCAGTACTTC,CASRLEGGPGYEQYF
TRBJ1-1,TRBV27,TRBD1,-,TGTGCCAGCAGGCCCGGGACAGGGGGCACTGAAGCTTTCTTT,CASRPGTGGTEAFF
TRBJ2-3,TRBV20-1,-,many,TGCAGTGCTAGCCTTAGCTCCGATACGCAGTATTTT,CSASLSSDTQYF
TRBJ2-4,TRBV6-1,-,few,TGTGCCAGCAGTGAACAGGGCACCAAAAACATTCAGTACTTC,CASSEQGTKNIQYF